This T cell receptor (beta chain) was sequenced for a study of identical twins. Notes on the study in general: While abundant cord blood beta clonotypes carried fewer insertions, memory repertoires showed no such pattern. The models gave estimates that fell short of the out-of-frame TCR alpha sharing seen in monozygotic twins. These conclusions were based on statistical analysis (cross-sectional, not following the same donors).

A universal primer binding site was introduced by template switching. The final cDNA contained unique molecular identifiers. TCRdb recomputed calls from the 5' RACE reads with MiXCR, one row per CDR3 protein. The sample records under 400,000 distinct CDR3 sequences, approximately 9.1% being singletons. The sample holds many counts of this clonotype. Its antigen is unknown. Sequenced sample: naive T cells sorted from blood. The TCR comes from a woman aged 45-65 years in good health.

CDR3 coding DNA: TGTGCCAGCAGCGTTGAGGGGGACCACGACGAGCAGTACTTC. Its translation is CASSVEGDHDEQYF. The chain employs TRBV9 and TRBJ2-7; D is possibly TRBD1 (6 bases). Germline values: CDR1 SGDLS, CDR2 YYNGEE. Trimming stripped 2 bases from V and 5 bases from J, with 14 bases between. There are 14 residues in the CDR3.